These 20 T cell receptor beta chains share one sample of origin, sequenced in a study of cytomegalovirus exposure and HLA in healthy donors. The repertoire was sequenced with immunoSEQ multiplex PCR; TCRdb's copy has only in-frame clones and lacks some. The repertoire consists of fewer than 120,000 clones, with 70% to 90% occurring once and the leading ten covering around 1.4%. Sequencing was carried out using PBMCs. The receptor set was obtained from a woman in her 30s in good health and CMV-seropositive.

The CDR3 bases are TGCAGCGTTGATACCGGGACAGGGACCTACGAGCAGTACTTC. Translated, it gives CSVDTGTGTYEQYF. The chain is built from TRBV29-1 and TRBJ2-7; 9 bases align to TRBD1. Germline assignment: CDR1 SQVTM and CDR2 ANQGSEA. The CDR3 totals 14 residues. J gave up 2 bases and V 3 bases, and 5 bases lay outside the gene matches.

J is TRBJ1-6 and V is TRBV2; 7 bases are a match to TRBD1. Per the germline V gene, CDR1 is SNHLY and CDR2 is FYNNEI. The CDR3 extends over 18 amino acids. Trimming took 3 bases from V and 1 from J; bases not matched to a gene: 9. The CDR3 region has the DNA TGTGCCAGCAGTGATTACCGACAGGGCGGGTCCTATAATTCACCCCTCCACTTT. It codes for CASSDYRQGGSYNSPLHF.

The chain uses TRBV9 and TRBJ2-1, with 12 bases fitting TRBD2. This CDR3 has 16 residues. Trimming cost V 4 bases and J 6 bases; bases outside gene matches: 8. Germline V gene lookup returns CDR1 SGDLS and CDR2 YYNGEE. The CDR3 protein is CASSPRLAGVPNEQFF. The CDR3 region has the DNA TGTGCCAGCAGCCCCCGACTAGCGGGAGTCCCCAATGAGCAGTTCTTC.

The gene calls are TRBV18 and TRBJ1-1, with TRBD1 matching over 8 bases. The CDR3 is made up of 14 amino acids. The trim removed 8 bases at V and 0 bases at J, leaving 5 bases unmatched. The germline gives CDR1 KGHSH, CDR2 LQKENI. CDR3 sequence (DNA): TGTGCCAGCAGCGGACAGGGAGTGAACACTGAAGCTTTCTTT. Its translation is CASSGQGVNTEAFF. Looking up the rest from reference TRBV18 and TRBJ1-1 gives the full variable domain: NAGVMQNPRHLVRRRGQEARLRCSPMKGHSHVYWYRQLPEEGLKFMVYLQKENIIDESGMPKERFSAEFPKEGPSILRIQQVVRGDSAAYFCASSGQGVNTEAFFGQGTRLTVV.

This clone occurred once. The chain employs TRBV28 and TRBJ2-7, with unresolved D. There are 13 residues in the CDR3. Trimming stripped 4 bases from V and 6 bases from J, with 13 bases between. CDR1 and CDR2 from the germline V gene are MDHEN and SYDVKM. The CDR3 is CASSSLQGGEQYF. Here the CDR3 DNA reads TGTGCCAGCAGTTCGCTTCAAGGCGGCGAGCAGTACTTC.

This sequence joins TRBV5-4 and TRBJ2-7; TRBD1 matches 7 bases. CDR3 size: 15 residues. V shed 0 bases, J shed 0 bases, and the junction held 3 bases outside the gene matches. CDR1 is SGHNT, CDR2 YYREEE, per germline (reference sequence). The DNA for the CDR3 is TGTGCCAGCAGCTTGGCCGGACAGGTCTCCTACGAGCAGTACTTC. Its protein is CASSLAGQVSYEQYF.

This chain joins TRBV11-1 and TRBJ1-1, with no clear D. The CDR3 loop spans 14 amino acids. V gave up 5 bases and J gave up 3 bases, with 13 bases separating them. Germline CDR1 reads SGHAT; CDR2 reads FQDESV (reference sequence). CDR3 residues: CASSRGGLDTEAFF. As DNA, the CDR3 is TGTGCCAGCAGCCGGGGAGGTTTGGACACTGAAGCTTTCTTT.

The chain employs TRBV7-3 and TRBJ2-1; weak D call: TRBD2 (6 bases). The CDR3 contains 15 residues. The germline V gene encodes CDR1 SGHTA and CDR2 FQGTGA. With 2 bases removed from V and 4 bases from J, the gap between germline ends came to 12 bases. The DNA of the CDR3 is TGTGCCAGCAGCTTAGGACCCGCGGGGTACAATGAGCAGTTCTTC. This codes for CASSLGPAGYNEQFF.

V is TRBV15 and J is TRBJ1-1, with 7 bases lining up with TRBD1. Germline V gene sequence: CDR1 LNHNV, CDR2 YYDKDF (reference sequence). The CDR3 consists of 15 residues. V gave up 5 bases and J gave up 4 bases; unmatched junction bases: 10. CDR3 region: CATSPIDRAVTEAFF. The CDR3 DNA reads as TGTGCCACCAGCCCAATCGACAGGGCTGTCACTGAAGCTTTCTTT.

Written as DNA, the CDR3 is TGTGCCAGCAGCTTTCAGCGGGAGGGCCCCTACGAGCAGTACTTC. It yields the protein CASSFQREGPYEQYF. J is TRBJ2-7 and V is TRBV13, with 10 nucleotides matching TRBD2. This CDR3 contains 15 residues. CDR1 is PRHDT, CDR2 FYEKMQ, per germline (reference sequence). Trimming at V came to 3 bases and at J to 2 bases, leaving 4 bases not matched to a gene.

The J gene is TRBJ1-5, the V gene TRBV2, with D possibly being TRBD1 (5 bases). The germline CDR1 and CDR2 sequences are SNHLY and FYNNEI. V shed 6 bases and J shed 9 bases, with 18 bases lying between them. CDR3 length: 14 amino acids. This CDR3 is CASRGGGGVPPQHF. The CDR3 DNA follows: TGTGCCAGCAGAGGTGGTGGAGGGGTCCCGCCCCAGCATTTT.

This sequence joins TRBV6-4 and TRBJ2-7, with D perhaps TRBD2 (6 bases). V lost 5 bases to trimming and J lost 1 base, with 15 bases between them. Looked up from germline, CDR1 is MRHNA and CDR2 is SNTAGT. CDR3 length: 15 amino acids. CDR3 sequence reads: CASSREAGPSYEQYF. The CDR3 bases are TGTGCCAGCAGTAGGGAGGCAGGGCCTTCCTACGAGCAGTACTTC.

The CDR3 nucleotides read TGTGCCATCAGTGAGTCGTCGGCAGGGCTTTTGTTCTTT. Translation: CAISESSAGLLFF. This chain connects TRBV10-3 to TRBJ1-1; possible D gene TRBD1, 5 bases. Per germline, CDR1 ENHRY and CDR2 SYGVKD. Trimming removed 0 bases at V and 14 bases at J, with 16 bases between. The CDR3 spans 13 residues.

The CDR3 sequence is CASSQGIYEQYF. In DNA, the CDR3 is TGTGCCAGTAGTCAGGGGATCTACGAGCAGTACTTC. This sequence joins TRBV19 and TRBJ2-7, with TRBD1 as a possible D gene (6 bases). V shed 5 bases and J shed 3 bases, with 8 bases lying between them. The CDR3 runs 12 residues. CDR1 and CDR2 from the germline V gene are LNHDA and SQIVND (reference sequence).

The chain has TRBV6-6 and TRBJ2-7; D not certain. The V gene lost 4 bases and the J gene lost 7 bases, with 20 bases spanning the gap. CDR1 is MNHNY, CDR2 SVGAGI, per germline (reference sequence). This CDR3 is built from 15 residues. The CDR3: CASSSEPQTKPEQYF. DNA of the CDR3: TGTGCCAGCAGTTCCGAACCACAGACAAAACCGGAGCAGTACTTC.

V and J are TRBV7-3 and TRBJ2-2; weak D call: TRBD1 (6 bases). The CDR3 contains 13 residues. Deletions cut 2 bases from V and 5 bases from J, with 6 bases between. Germline V gives CDR1 SGHTA, CDR2 FQGTGA. The CDR3 DNA reads TGTGCCAGCAGCTTACAGGGGACCGGGGAGCTGTTTTTT. Protein product: CASSLQGTGELFF.

This chain links TRBV5-6 with TRBJ2-7, with 8 bases matching TRBD2. After removal of 0 bases from V and 6 bases from J, the junction contained 5 bases not matched to a gene. The V gene's germline CDR1 is SGHDT and CDR2 YYEEEE. The CDR3 sequence is 14 residues long. The CDR3 DNA follows: TGTGCCAGCAGCTTGGGACGGGGGGGCCGCGAGCAGTACTTC. This codes for CASSLGRGGREQYF.

This chain links TRBV4-3 with TRBJ1-4; 7 bases line up with TRBD1. The V and J ends lost 2 bases and 7 bases, in that order; junction bases with no gene match: 13. Looked up from germline, CDR1 is LGHNA and CDR2 is YSLEER. The CDR3 has 17 residues. The CDR3 DNA reads as TGCGCCAGCAGCCAAAGGTTTTCCGGGCAGGGGGGTGAAAAACTGTTTTTT. Protein: CASSQRFSGQGGEKLFF.

This clone was seen only once. The chain links TRBV2 to TRBJ2-1, with 8 bases fitting TRBD2. Germline CDR1 and CDR2: SNHLY and FYNNEI. This CDR3 contains 16 residues. Losses at the gene ends were 2 bases for V and 3 bases for J; bases not matched to a gene: 6. The CDR3, as DNA: TGTGCCAGCAGTGAATTATCTAGCGGGCACTACAATGAGCAGTTCTTC. Its translation is CASSELSSGHYNEQFF.

This chain links TRBV7-2 with TRBJ1-1; TRBD1 might be the D (5 bases). Germline V gene sequence: CDR1 SGHTA, CDR2 FQGNSA. The CDR3 extends over 16 amino acids. V shed 1 base and J shed 4 bases, with 16 bases lying between them. CDR3 sequence reads: CASSLGVKGRVTEAFF. In DNA, the CDR3 is TGTGCCAGCAGCTTAGGTGTCAAGGGGAGGGTCACTGAAGCTTTCTTT.